A selection of T cell receptor beta chains follows, all from one sample in a study of blood T cells in healthy people across ages. TCRdb called the 5' RACE reads again in MiXCR, with one record for every CDR3 protein. The table records around 1,500,000 distinct CDR3 sequences, approximately 38% of them present only once. The sequencing input was blood. Receptors originate from a woman aged 18-30 years in good health. CDR3s include the opening cysteine and the closing phenylalanine or tryptophan. D genes are given only for firm matches. Expanded clones get a size class; other rows say once, few or many, or leave the size out.

cdr3_aa cdr3_nt v_call clone_size d_call j_call
CASSPKFGEETQYF TGTGCCAGCAGCCCTAAATTCGGGGAAGAGACCCAGTACTTC TRBV11-2 few - TRBJ2-5
CASSLGGGLNPYEQYF TGTGCCAGCAGTTTGGGAGGGGGACTGAACCCCTACGAGCAGTACTTC TRBV6-1 - - TRBJ2-7
CSVNSGLNTGELFF TGCAGCGTAAACAGCGGCCTAAACACCGGGGAGCTGTTTTTT TRBV29-1 few - TRBJ2-2
CATSDLRQGSEAKNIQYF TGTGCCACCAGTGATTTGCGACAGGGGAGCGAAGCCAAAAACATTCAGTACTTC TRBV24-1 few TRBD1 TRBJ2-4
CASSSADRENEKLFF TGTGCCAGCAGTTCTGCGGACCGGGAAAATGAAAAACTGTTTTTT TRBV27 - - TRBJ1-4
CATDLQLRGSYNEQFF TGTGCCACCGACCTTCAACTCAGGGGCTCCTACAATGAGCAGTTCTTC TRBV7-9 few - TRBJ2-1
CAISESSTYEQYF TGTGCCATCAGTGAGTCGTCCACCTACGAGCAGTACTTC TRBV10-3 - - TRBJ2-7
CSAKGQVMNTEAFF TGCAGCGCAAAAGGACAGGTCATGAACACTGAAGCTTTCTTT TRBV29-1 - TRBD1 TRBJ1-1
CASRPNAVGPWEQYF TGCGCCAGCAGACCTAACGCTGTGGGGCCTTGGGAGCAGTACTTC TRBV4-1 - - TRBJ2-4
CATSDTRTFNEQFF TGTGCCACCAGTGATACCCGGACTTTCAATGAGCAGTTCTTC TRBV24-1 - - TRBJ2-1
CASSFFRGGHTDTQYF TGTGCCAGCAGCTTTTTCCGCGGGGGCCACACAGATACGCAGTATTTT TRBV7-2 - - TRBJ2-3
CASTRTMRQEPQHF TGTGCCAGCACCCGGACAATGCGGCAGGAGCCCCAGCATTTT TRBV12-3/TRBV12-4 - - TRBJ1-5
CSARDLMRDSNTGELFF TGCAGTGCTAGAGATCTGATGCGTGATTCGAACACCGGGGAGCTGTTTTTT TRBV20-1 - - TRBJ2-2
CAAAGTENSPLHF TGTGCCGCCGCCGGTACCGAAAATTCACCCCTCCACTTT TRBV10-3 - - TRBJ1-6
CASSSGASSYNEQFF TGTGCCAGCAGCTCGGGAGCGAGCTCCTACAATGAGCAGTTCTTC TRBV11-2 few - TRBJ2-1
CSASKQGIADYGYTF TGCAGTGCTAGTAAGCAGGGGATAGCCGACTATGGCTACACCTTC TRBV20-1 few - TRBJ1-2